The 27 T cell receptor beta chains below all came from one sample that was sequenced in a study of blood T cells in healthy people across ages (dated by TCRdb to about 2015). The receptor library was made with 5' RACE. Sequencer: Illumina HiSeq 2500. A second PCR of about 7 to 12 cycles was performed with a sample-barcoded 5' primer and a J-beta primer mix. TCRdb took the public reads, trimmed them with fastp at Q25, ran MiXCR for clone calling and kept in-frame beta chains. CDR3 protein duplicates are merged, each entry listing the most common genes and DNA. Across this sample there are about 800,000 distinct CDR3 sequences, with roughly 25% seen only once. The ten most abundant clones make up 3% to 4% of the sample. These data were also reused for a study on T cells of mothers and their children.

Source material: blood. Receptors originate from a boy between 10 and 17 years old in good health.

This clonotype was seen a few times. This rearrangement joins TRBV11-2 to TRBJ1-4; possibly TRBD1 for D (5 bases). Trimming took 5 bases from V and 6 from J, leaving 10 bases between them. This CDR3 has 13 amino acids. Germline assignment: CDR1 SGHAT and CDR2 FQNNGV. CDR3 in amino acids: CASSPQGHEKLFF. CDR3 nucleotides: TGTGCCAGCAGCCCGCAGGGTCATGAAAAACTGTTTTTT. Drawing the rest from reference TRBV11-2 and TRBJ1-4, the complete variable domain is EAGVAQSPRYKIIEKRQSVAFWCNPISGHATLYWYQQILGQGPKLLIQFQNNGVVDDSQLPKDRFSAERLKGVDSTLKIQPAKLEDSAVYLCASSPQGHEKLFFGSGTQLSVL.

The rearrangement uses TRBV9 and TRBJ2-1; 10 nucleotides agree with TRBD2. Per germline, CDR1 SGDLS and CDR2 YYNGEE. This CDR3 is 16 amino acids long. V lost 3 bases, J lost 10 bases, and 13 bases stayed unmatched. As DNA, the CDR3 is TGTGCCAGCAGCGGACGTAGCGGGAGGAGGTATGGAGAGCAGTTCTTC. Amino acid sequence: CASSGRSGRRYGEQFF.

This sequence joins TRBV6-2 or TRBV6-3 and TRBJ2-7, with TRBD2 matching 7 bases. Germline V gene sequence: CDR1 MNHEY, CDR2 SVGEGT. The J segment lost 4 bases and the V segment lost 0 bases, leaving 6 bases of the junction unmatched. This CDR3 has 15 residues. The CDR3: CASSYSAGDRYEQYF. CDR3 bases: TGTGCCAGCAGTTACTCGGCGGGAGATAGGTACGAGCAGTACTTC.

This clonotype turned up a few times. V usage is TRBV7-2 and J usage is TRBJ1-5; weak D call: TRBD1 (6 bases). V lost 5 bases, J lost 6 bases, and 17 bases lay in between. Per germline, CDR1 SGHTA and CDR2 FQGNSA. The length of the CDR3 is 15 residues. CDR3 nucleotide sequence: TGTGCCAGCAGCCTACAGACGCAGGGGATTCAGCCCCAGCATTTT. It specifies CASSLQTQGIQPQHF.

V is TRBV6-4 and J is TRBJ1-1; D is uncertain. CDR3 size: 14 residues. Germline assignment: CDR1 MRHNA and CDR2 SNTAGT. V gave up 2 bases and J gave up 6 bases, with 13 bases separating them. The CDR3 loop is CASSDGPIGAEAFF. CDR3 sequence (DNA): TGTGCCAGCAGTGACGGGCCAATAGGCGCTGAAGCTTTCTTT.

The J gene is TRBJ2-5, the V gene TRBV4-3; weak D call: TRBD2 (6 bases). Germline V gene data show CDR1 as LGHNA and CDR2 as YSLEER. This CDR3 has 14 residues. Deletions cut 0 bases from V and 11 bases from J, with 16 bases between. The CDR3 coding sequence is TGCGCCAGCAGCCAAGATCAGTACTGGGGGGAGCAGTACTTC. As protein: CASSQDQYWGEQYF.

The genes are TRBV5-1 and TRBJ1-1, with TRBD1 matching 8 bases. The ends lost 4 bases at V and 4 bases at J; junction bases unmatched: 12. This CDR3 spans 16 amino acids. The germline CDR1 and CDR2 sequences are SGHRS and YFSETQ. CDR3 region: CASSVDRVERGTEAFF. CDR3 coding DNA: TGCGCCAGCAGCGTGGACAGGGTAGAGAGGGGCACTGAAGCTTTCTTT. Variable domain in full (rest from reference TRBV5-1 and TRBJ1-1): KAGVTQTPRYLIKTRGQQVTLSCSPISGHRSVSWYQQTPGQGLQFLFEYFSETQRNKGNFPGRFSGRQFSNSRSEMNVSTLELGDSALYLCASSVDRVERGTEAFFGQGTRLTVV.

This clonotype came up a few times. The chain combines TRBV27 with TRBJ1-2; D is unclear. The V gene's germline CDR1 is MNHEY and CDR2 SMNVEV (reference sequence). V was clipped by 6 bases and J by 1 base, with 9 bases between them. This CDR3 has 13 amino acids. In nucleotides, the CDR3 is TGTGCCAGCAGGCACGCTGATAACTATGGCTACACCTTC. It codes for CASRHADNYGYTF.

The chain recombines TRBV28 with TRBJ2-7; a possible D gene is TRBD2 (7 bases). The CDR3 totals 14 residues. Trimming shortened V by 2 bases and J by 3 bases, and 11 bases separated the two germline ends. CDR1 is MDHEN, CDR2 SYDVKM, per germline. The CDR3 spells CASSLIGGVYEQYF. In DNA form, the CDR3 reads TGTGCCAGCAGTTTAATAGGGGGGGTCTACGAGCAGTACTTC.

This clonotype was observed a handful of times. The V call is TRBV7-2, the J call TRBJ2-1; TRBD2 aligns across 7 bases. The germline V gene has CDR1 SGHTA and CDR2 FQGNSA. Trimming cost V 3 bases and J 4 bases; bases outside gene matches: 3. The CDR3 is 14 amino acids. As DNA, the CDR3 is TGTGCCAGCAGCTTTGGGACTACATACAATGAGCAGTTCTTC. Translated, it gives CASSFGTTYNEQFF. The full variable domain, in which reference TRBV7-2 and TRBJ2-1 provide the parts outside the CDR3, is GAGVSQSPSNKVTEKGKDVELRCDPISGHTALYWYRQSLGQGLEFLIYFQGNSAPDKSGLPSDRFSAERTGGSVSTLTIQRTQQEDSAVYLCASSFGTTYNEQFFGPGTRLTVL.

The chain joins TRBV4-1 to TRBJ2-5; no definite D call. The J call may be in error: the DNA end matches TRBJ2-7 better. CDR3 length: 15 amino acids. Germline V gene lookup returns CDR1 MGHRA and CDR2 YSYEKL. The CDR3 coding sequence is TGCGCCAGCAGCCAAGTAGAGGTCCACTCCTACGAGCAGTACTTC. This gives the protein CASSQVEVHSYEQYF.

This clonotype has a handful of counts. The chain recombines TRBV4-2 with TRBJ2-5; 7 positions match TRBD1. Germline CDR1 reads LGHNA; CDR2 reads YNFKEQ. V was pared by 1 base and J by 0 bases, with 2 bases of the junction left unmatched. This CDR3 is built from 15 residues. CDR3: CASSQVGTDQETQYF. The CDR3 DNA is TGTGCCAGCAGCCAAGTCGGGACAGACCAAGAGACCCAGTACTTC.

This clonotype was counted a few times. The rearrangement links TRBV28 to TRBJ2-5, with 8 bases fitting TRBD2. Trimming took 7 bases from V and 4 from J; bases not matched to a gene: 5. There are 13 residues in the CDR3. Germline lookup yields CDR1 MDHEN and CDR2 SYDVKM. CDR3 protein: CASTGGAGETQYF. CDR3 sequence (DNA): TGTGCCAGCACCGGGGGGGCTGGAGAGACCCAGTACTTC.

This clonotype showed up just a few times. The genes are TRBV20-1 and TRBJ2-7, with D perhaps given as TRBD1 or TRBD2 (5 bases each). V lost 6 bases and J lost 2, with 14 bases in between. Germline V CDR1 and CDR2: DFQATT, SNEGSKA (reference sequence). This CDR3 is 13 amino acids long. For the CDR3, the DNA is TGCAGTGCAAGGTGGGACGGGACCTACGAGCAGTACTTC. Translated, it gives CSARWDGTYEQYF.

The rearrangement uses TRBV28 and TRBJ2-5; D unresolved. The J call is doubtful: the DNA matches TRBJ2-7 better. This CDR3 contains 14 residues. The V gene's germline CDR1 is MDHEN and CDR2 SYDVKM. In DNA, the CDR3 is TGTGCCAGCAGTAAGTTCTCTGGATCCTACGAGCAGTACTTC. Translating it yields CASSKFSGSYEQYF.

This clonotype has more than one count but fewer than ten. This sequence joins TRBV6-5 and TRBJ2-2, with D possibly TRBD1 on 5 matching bases. Per the germline V gene, CDR1 is MNHEY and CDR2 is SVGAGI. Trimming removed 0 bases from V and 2 bases from J, with 10 bases in between. This CDR3 is built from 16 residues. CDR3 in amino acids: CASSYSGQGNTGELFF. In DNA form, the CDR3 reads TGTGCCAGCAGTTACTCCGGGCAGGGAAACACCGGGGAGCTGTTTTTT.

The CDR3 spells CASSQERSSYEQYF. The CDR3 bases are TGCGCCAGCAGCCAAGAAAGGAGCTCCTACGAGCAGTACTTC. The chain uses TRBV4-3 and TRBJ2-7; D is unresolved. Trimming left V 0 bases short and J 0 bases short, with 6 bases between. CDR1 and CDR2 from the germline V gene are LGHNA and YSLEER. This CDR3 region has 14 residues.

V gene TRBV20-1 combines with J gene TRBJ2-1; unclear D gene. The CDR3 totals 11 residues. Trimming stripped 3 bases from V and 10 bases from J, with 10 bases between. Germline V CDR1 and CDR2: DFQATT, SNEGSKA (reference sequence). CDR3 loop: CSASLGNEQFF. CDR3 coding DNA: TGCAGTGCTAGTTTGGGGAACGAGCAGTTCTTC.

This clonotype turned up a few times. J is TRBJ2-2 and V is TRBV3-1, with unresolved D. The V and J ends lost 5 bases and 0 bases respectively, with 13 bases between them. The CDR3 consists of 16 residues. CDR1 is LGHDT, CDR2 YNNKEL, per germline (reference sequence). As DNA, the CDR3 is TGTGCCAGCAGCACCCGCAGACACACGAACACCGGGGAGCTGTTTTTT. Protein sequence: CASSTRRHTNTGELFF.

This chain's CDR3 is CASSAEGWGEQYF. Here the CDR3 DNA reads TGTGCCAGCAGCGCGGAAGGGTGGGGCGAGCAGTACTTC. V and J are TRBV11-1 and TRBJ2-5; D uncertain. The J call may be faulty, since TRBJ2-7 better matches the DNA end. Per the germline V gene, CDR1 is SGHAT and CDR2 is FQDESV (reference sequence). The CDR3 has 13 amino acids.

The chain joins TRBV6-5 to TRBJ1-4; the match to TRBD1 covers 9 bases. The CDR3 has 13 amino acids. Germline-derived CDR1 and CDR2 are MNHEY and SVGAGI. After removal of 6 bases from V and 7 bases from J, the junction contained 3 bases not matched to a gene. The CDR3 spells CASRTGGREKLFF. CDR3 bases: TGTGCCAGCAGGACAGGGGGACGTGAAAAACTGTTTTTT.

This clonotype was counted between two and nine times. CDR3 amino acids: CASRPGTSENLYEQYF. DNA for the CDR3: TGTGCCAGCAGACCAGGGACTAGCGAAAATCTCTACGAGCAGTACTTC. This chain joins TRBV27 and TRBJ2-7; 10 positions match TRBD2. V was clipped by 6 bases and J by 3 bases; unmatched bases: 11. Germline CDR1 is MNHEY and CDR2 is SMNVEV (reference sequence). The CDR3 totals 16 residues.

This clonotype has only a few counts. The chain recombines TRBV29-1 with TRBJ2-1; the D gene is possibly TRBD2 (6 bases). Germline-derived CDR1 and CDR2 are SQVTM and ANQGSEA. V was clipped by 4 bases and J by 1 base, with 11 bases between them. This CDR3 is built from 14 residues. The CDR3 DNA follows: TGCAGCGTTGTGGGGGGAAGGTCCTACAATGAGCAGTTCTTC. It encodes CSVVGGRSYNEQFF.

Many counts were recorded for this clonotype. This rearrangement joins TRBV6-5 to TRBJ2-3; D is undetermined. The germline V gene has CDR1 MNHEY and CDR2 SVGAGI. V lost 2 bases to trimming and J lost 2 bases, with 11 bases between them. The CDR3 length is 15 residues. CDR3 residues: CASSYTLPPTDTQYF. In DNA form, the CDR3 reads TGTGCCAGCAGTTACACCCTACCTCCCACAGATACGCAGTATTTT.

The rearrangement joins TRBV20-1 to TRBJ2-5, with 8 bases matching TRBD2. TRBJ2-7 matches the DNA end more closely, so the J call is doubtful. The CDR3 totals 14 residues. Germline lookup yields CDR1 DFQATT and CDR2 SNEGSKA (reference sequence). The CDR3 DNA reads TGCAGTGCTAGTGTGAGTAGCGGGGCCTACGAGCAGTACTTC. Residues: CSASVSSGAYEQYF.

V and J are TRBV7-2 and TRBJ2-1, with no clear D. V lost 5 bases, J lost 5 bases, and 10 bases lay in between. CDR1 and CDR2 from the germline V gene are SGHTA and FQGNSA. This CDR3 has 13 amino acids. CDR3: CASSHPPDNEQFF. CDR3 nucleotide sequence: TGTGCCAGCAGCCATCCCCCAGACAATGAGCAGTTCTTC. Using reference TRBV7-2 and TRBJ2-1 for the parts outside the CDR3, the full variable domain is GAGVSQSPSNKVTEKGKDVELRCDPISGHTALYWYRQSLGQGLEFLIYFQGNSAPDKSGLPSDRFSAERTGGSVSTLTIQRTQQEDSAVYLCASSHPPDNEQFFGPGTRLTVL.

The chain has TRBV6-2 or TRBV6-3 and TRBJ1-5; 7 bases align to TRBD1. This CDR3 is built from 15 residues. Trimming removed 5 bases from V and 4 bases from J; junction bases left unmatched: 8. In germline, CDR1 is MNHEY, CDR2 SVGEGT. CDR3 sequence: CASSLLTGWNQPQHF. The CDR3 DNA reads as TGTGCCAGCAGTCTCCTGACAGGGTGGAATCAGCCCCAGCATTTT.